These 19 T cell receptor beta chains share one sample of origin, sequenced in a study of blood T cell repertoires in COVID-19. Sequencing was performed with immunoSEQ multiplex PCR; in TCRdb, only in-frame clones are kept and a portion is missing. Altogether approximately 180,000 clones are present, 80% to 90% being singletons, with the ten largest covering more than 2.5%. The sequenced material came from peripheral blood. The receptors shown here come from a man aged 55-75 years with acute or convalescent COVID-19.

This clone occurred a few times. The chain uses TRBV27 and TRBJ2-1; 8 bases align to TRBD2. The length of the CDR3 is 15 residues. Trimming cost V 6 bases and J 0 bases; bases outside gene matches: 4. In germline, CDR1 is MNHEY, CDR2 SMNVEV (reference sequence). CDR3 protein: CASRSGGGSYNEQFF. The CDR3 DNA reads TGTGCCAGCAGAAGCGGGGGAGGCTCCTACAATGAGCAGTTCTTC.

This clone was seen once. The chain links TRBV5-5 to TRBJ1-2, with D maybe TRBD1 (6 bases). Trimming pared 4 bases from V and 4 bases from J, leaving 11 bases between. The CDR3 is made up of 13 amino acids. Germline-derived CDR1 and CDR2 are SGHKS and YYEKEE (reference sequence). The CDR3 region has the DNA TGTGCCAGCAGCACTACAGGGTTCTATGGCTACACCTTC. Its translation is CASSTTGFYGYTF.

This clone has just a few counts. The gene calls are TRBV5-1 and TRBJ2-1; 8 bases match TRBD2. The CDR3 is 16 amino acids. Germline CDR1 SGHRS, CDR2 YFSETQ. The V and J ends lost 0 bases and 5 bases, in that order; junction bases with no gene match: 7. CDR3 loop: CASSLVLADKDNEQFF. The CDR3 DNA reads TGCGCCAGCAGCTTGGTACTAGCGGACAAAGACAATGAGCAGTTCTTC.

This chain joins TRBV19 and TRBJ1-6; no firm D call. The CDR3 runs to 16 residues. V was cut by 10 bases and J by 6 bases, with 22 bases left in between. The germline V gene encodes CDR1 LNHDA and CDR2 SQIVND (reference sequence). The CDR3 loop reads CAISERAEIFNSPLHF. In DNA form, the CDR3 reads TGTGCCATCTCGGAGAGGGCCGAAATCTTTAATTCACCCCTCCACTTT.

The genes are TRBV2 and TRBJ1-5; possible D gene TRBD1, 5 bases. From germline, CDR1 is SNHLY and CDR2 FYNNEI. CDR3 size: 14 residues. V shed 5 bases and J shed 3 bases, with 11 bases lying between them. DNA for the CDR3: TGTGCCAGCAGTCCCGACAGAACCAATCAGCCCCAGCATTTT. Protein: CASSPDRTNQPQHF. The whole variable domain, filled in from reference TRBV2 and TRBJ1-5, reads EPEVTQTPSHQVTQMGQEVILRCVPISNHLYFYWYRQILGQKVEFLVSFYNNEISEKSEIFDDQFSVERPDGSNFTLKIRSTKLEDSAMYFCASSPDRTNQPQHFGDGTRLSIL.

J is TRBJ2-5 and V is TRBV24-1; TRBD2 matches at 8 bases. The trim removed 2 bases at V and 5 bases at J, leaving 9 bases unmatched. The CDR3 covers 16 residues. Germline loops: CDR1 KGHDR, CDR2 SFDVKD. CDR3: CATSDSSGGGRETQYF. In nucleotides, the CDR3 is TGTGCCACCAGTGATTCCTCCGGGGGGGGTCGGGAGACCCAGTACTTC.

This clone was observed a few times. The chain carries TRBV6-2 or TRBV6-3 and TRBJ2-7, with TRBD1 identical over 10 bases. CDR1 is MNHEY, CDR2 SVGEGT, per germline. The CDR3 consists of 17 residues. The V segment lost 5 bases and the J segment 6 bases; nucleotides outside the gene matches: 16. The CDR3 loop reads CASSITPLGQGGTEQYF. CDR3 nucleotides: TGTGCCAGCAGTATAACCCCTCTCGGACAGGGGGGCACCGAGCAGTACTTC.

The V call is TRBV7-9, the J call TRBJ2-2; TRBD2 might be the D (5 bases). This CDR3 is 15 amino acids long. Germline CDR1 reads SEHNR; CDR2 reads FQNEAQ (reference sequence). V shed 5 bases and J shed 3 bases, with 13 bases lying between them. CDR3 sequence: CASSLGLGHTGELFF. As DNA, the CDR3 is TGTGCCAGCAGCCTCGGACTCGGCCACACCGGGGAGCTGTTTTTT.

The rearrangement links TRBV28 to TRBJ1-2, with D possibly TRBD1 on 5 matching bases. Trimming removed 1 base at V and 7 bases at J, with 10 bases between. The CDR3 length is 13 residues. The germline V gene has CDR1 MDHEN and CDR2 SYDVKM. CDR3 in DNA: TGTGCCAGCAGTTTATCGCAGGGAGGTGGCTACACCTTC. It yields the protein CASSLSQGGGYTF.

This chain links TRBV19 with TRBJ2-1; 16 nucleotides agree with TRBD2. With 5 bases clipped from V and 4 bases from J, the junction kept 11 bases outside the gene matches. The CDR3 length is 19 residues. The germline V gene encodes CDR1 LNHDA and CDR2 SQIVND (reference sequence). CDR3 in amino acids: CASSPGLAGGSPNYNEQFF. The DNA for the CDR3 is TGTGCCAGTAGTCCGGGACTAGCGGGAGGGTCCCCTAATTACAATGAGCAGTTCTTC.

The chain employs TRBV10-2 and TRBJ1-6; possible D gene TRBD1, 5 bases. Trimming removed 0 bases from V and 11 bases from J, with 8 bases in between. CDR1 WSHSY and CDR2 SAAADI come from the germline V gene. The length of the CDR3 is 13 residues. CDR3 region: CASSESGGAPLHF. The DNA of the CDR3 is TGCGCCAGCAGTGAGTCGGGGGGTGCACCCCTCCACTTT.

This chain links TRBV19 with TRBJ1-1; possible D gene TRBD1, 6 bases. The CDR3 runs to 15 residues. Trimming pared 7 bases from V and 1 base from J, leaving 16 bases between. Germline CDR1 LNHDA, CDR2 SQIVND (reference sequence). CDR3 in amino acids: CASTPRGVENTEAFF. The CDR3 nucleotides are TGTGCCAGTACTCCCAGGGGAGTGGAGAACACTGAAGCTTTCTTT.

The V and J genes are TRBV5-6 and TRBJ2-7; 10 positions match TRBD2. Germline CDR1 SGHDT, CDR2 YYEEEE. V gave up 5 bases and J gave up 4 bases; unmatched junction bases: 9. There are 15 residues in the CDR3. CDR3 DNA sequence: TGTGCCAGCAGGCCAACTAGCGGGAATGAGTACGAGCAGTACTTC. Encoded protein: CASRPTSGNEYEQYF.

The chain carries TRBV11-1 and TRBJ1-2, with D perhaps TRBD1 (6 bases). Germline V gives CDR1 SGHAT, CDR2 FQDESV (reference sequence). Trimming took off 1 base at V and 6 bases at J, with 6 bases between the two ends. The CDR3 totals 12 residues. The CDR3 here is CASSLGQDGYTF. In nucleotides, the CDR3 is TGTGCCAGCAGCTTAGGACAGGATGGCTACACCTTC.

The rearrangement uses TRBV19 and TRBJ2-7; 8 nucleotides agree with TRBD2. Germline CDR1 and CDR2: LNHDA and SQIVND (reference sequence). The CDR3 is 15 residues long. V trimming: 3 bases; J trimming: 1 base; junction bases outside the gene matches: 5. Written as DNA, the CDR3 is TGTGCCAGTAGTATTGAAATAGCGGGATCCTACGAGCAGTACTTC. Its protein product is CASSIEIAGSYEQYF. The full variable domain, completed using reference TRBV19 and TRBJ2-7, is DGGITQSPKYLFRKEGQNVTLSCEQNLNHDAMYWYRQDPGQGLRLIYYSQIVNDFQKGDIAEGYSVSREKKESFPLTVTSAQKNPTAFYLCASSIEIAGSYEQYFGPGTRLTVT.

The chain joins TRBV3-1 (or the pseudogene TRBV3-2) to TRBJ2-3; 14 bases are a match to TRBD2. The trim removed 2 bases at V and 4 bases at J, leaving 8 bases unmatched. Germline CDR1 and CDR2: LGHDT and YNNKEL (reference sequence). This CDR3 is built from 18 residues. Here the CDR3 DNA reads TGTGCCAGCAGCCAAATCTGGACTAGCGGGAGGCTTTCAGATACGCAGTATTTT. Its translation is CASSQIWTSGRLSDTQYF.

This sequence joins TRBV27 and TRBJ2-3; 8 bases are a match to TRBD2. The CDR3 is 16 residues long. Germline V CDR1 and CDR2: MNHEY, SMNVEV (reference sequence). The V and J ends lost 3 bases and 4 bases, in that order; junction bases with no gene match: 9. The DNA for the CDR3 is TGTGCCAGCAGTTTCCGATCCACGGGAGGGTCAGATACGCAGTATTTT. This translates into CASSFRSTGGSDTQYF.

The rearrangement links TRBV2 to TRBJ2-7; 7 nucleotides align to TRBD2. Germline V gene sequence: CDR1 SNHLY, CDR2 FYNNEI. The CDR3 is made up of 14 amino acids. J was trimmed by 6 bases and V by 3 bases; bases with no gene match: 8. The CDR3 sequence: CASSDYAGVVEQYF. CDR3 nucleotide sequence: TGTGCCAGCAGTGACTATGCGGGAGTGGTCGAGCAGTACTTC.

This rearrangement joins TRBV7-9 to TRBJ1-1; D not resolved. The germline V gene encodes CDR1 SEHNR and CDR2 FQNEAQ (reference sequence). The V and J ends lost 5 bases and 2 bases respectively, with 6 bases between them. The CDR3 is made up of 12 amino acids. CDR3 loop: CASSPVNTEAFF. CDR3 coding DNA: TGTGCCAGCAGCCCGGTTAACACTGAAGCTTTCTTT.